This T cell receptor beta chain was identified in a study of T cells in Graves' hyperthyroidism and ophthalmopathy. Background on the study: Peripheral blood sampling occurred at initial diagnosis, before any treatment.

Regions amplified from RNA transcripts were the TCR beta CDR3 regions. Using the HTBI primer set, a first-round RT-PCR was run on the TCR CDR3. TCRdb recomputed calls from the multiplex PCR reads with MiXCR, one row per CDR3 protein. The sample shows more than 300,000 distinct CDR3 sequences, approximately 13% of them seen only once. Patients were aged 18 to 65, had disease duration under 2 months, and had newly diagnosed hyperthyroidism. The CDR3 covers 12 residues. Trimming cost V 2 bases and J 8 bases, with 10 bases left between them. Germline V gives CDR1 LGHDT, CDR2 YNNKEL (reference sequence). The chain recombines TRBV3-1 with TRBJ2-7; perhaps TRBD1 as D (6 bases). Sequences were obtained from blood. The receptor comes from a woman in her fifties or sixties with Graves' hyperthyroidism. The CDR3 region has the DNA TGTGCCAGCAGCCAACAGGGGCCGAAGCAGTACTTC. It codes for CASSQQGPKQYF.